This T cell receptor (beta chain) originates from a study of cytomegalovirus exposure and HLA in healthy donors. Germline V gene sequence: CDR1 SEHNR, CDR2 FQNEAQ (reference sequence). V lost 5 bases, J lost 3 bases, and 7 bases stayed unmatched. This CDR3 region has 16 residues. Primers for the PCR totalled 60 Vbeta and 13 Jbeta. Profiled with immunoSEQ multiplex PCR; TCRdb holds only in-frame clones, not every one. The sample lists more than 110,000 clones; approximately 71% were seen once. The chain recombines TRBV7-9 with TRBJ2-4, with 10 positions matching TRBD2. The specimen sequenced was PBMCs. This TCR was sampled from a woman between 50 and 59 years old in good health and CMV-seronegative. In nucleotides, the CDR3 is TGTGCCAGCAGCCCAAGCGGGGGGGCGGTCAAAAACATTCAGTACTTC. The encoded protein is CASSPSGGAVKNIQYF. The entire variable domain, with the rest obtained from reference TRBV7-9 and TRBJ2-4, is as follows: DTGVSQNPRHKITKRGQNVTFRCDPISEHNRLYWYRQTLGQGPEFLTYFQNEAQLEKSRLLSDRFSAERPKGSFSTLEIQRTEQGDSAMYLCASSPSGGAVKNIQYFGAGTRLSVL.